This is a list of T cell receptor beta chains from one sample in a study of cytomegalovirus exposure and HLA in healthy donors. Libraries were prepared by immunoSEQ multiplex PCR; TCRdb keeps only in-frame clonotypes and omits some of them. The profile covers over 100,000 clones, with roughly 88% appearing a single time and almost 3% taken by the ten largest. The sequencing input was PBMCs. The receptors were gathered from a young woman in good health and CMV-seropositive. The CDR3 runs from the conserved cysteine through the conserved F or W. A D gene is named only where the DNA matches it firmly. Clone size is stated in some rows and not others, as once, few, many or a class when expanded.

v_call	clone_size	j_call	d_call	cdr3_nt	cdr3_aa
TRBV18	.	TRBJ2-4	TRBD2	TGTGCCAGCTCGCGATCGGGAGGGGGAAATACAAACATTCAGTACTTC	CASSRSGGGNTNIQYF
TRBV10-1	.	TRBJ1-1	TRBD1	TGCGCCAGCAGCCCCCACAGGGGGCCCAACAGCGGTGAAGCTTTCTTT	CASSPHRGPNSGEAFF
TRBV27	.	TRBJ2-7	.	TGTGCCAGCAGTTTGGGTGGTAGCGTGCAGTACTTC	CASSLGGSVQYF
TRBV25-1	.	TRBJ2-6	TRBD1	TGTGCCAGCAGTGGAGGGACAGGGGGCTCTGGGGCCAACGTCCTGACTTTC	CASSGGTGGSGANVLTF
TRBV30	.	TRBJ1-2	.	TGTGCCTGGAGTAGGGGGTATGGCTACACCTTC	CAWSRGYGYTF
TRBV6-5	.	TRBJ2-3	.	TGTGCCAGCAGTTATAATCCGGGAGCCTCAGATACGCAGTATTTT	CASSYNPGASDTQYF
TRBV5-5	.	TRBJ2-1	TRBD2	TGTGCCAGCAGCTTGCGGGGGGTTAATGAGCAGTTCTTC	CASSLRGVNEQFF
TRBV5-1	.	TRBJ2-5	.	TGCGCCAGCAGCTTCTCTCCCGGGACAATGGAGACCCAGTACTTC	CASSFSPGTMETQYF
TRBV4-1	once	TRBJ1-6	.	TGCGCCAGCAGCCAAGGGTCCGCAGGTAATTCACCCCTCCACTTT	CASSQGSAGNSPLHF
TRBV2	.	TRBJ1-5	TRBD1	TGTGCCAGCAGTTCTGCAACCATCCCGGGACAGGGGTCACTTTATAGCAATCAGCCCCAGCATTTT	CASSSATIPGQGSLYSNQPQHF
TRBV7-9	few	TRBJ2-7	TRBD1	TGTGCCAGCTCAACCCCGGGACAGGGGGCTTACGAGCAGTACTTC	CASSTPGQGAYEQYF
TRBV18	.	TRBJ2-2	.	TGTGCCAGCTCACCTCGACAGTGGAACACCGGGGAGCTGTTTTTT	CASSPRQWNTGELFF
TRBV6-5	.	TRBJ2-7	TRBD1	TGTGCCAGCAGTTTATGGACAGGGAGGAGCTCCTACGAGCAGTACTTC	CASSLWTGRSSYEQYF
TRBV10-3	.	TRBJ2-6	TRBD1	TGTGCCATCAGTGGAGCAACTTGGGACAGATCCTCTGGGGCCAACGTCCTGACTTTC	CAISGATWDRSSGANVLTF
TRBV14	.	TRBJ2-3	.	TGTGCCAGCAGCCCGGGGGGAGCACCCCAGGGGACGCAGTATTTT	CASSPGGAPQGTQYF
TRBV4-1	.	TRBJ2-7	.	TGCGCCAGCAGCCAAGATCAGACAGGGACTGGCTACGAGCAGTACTTC	CASSQDQTGTGYEQYF
TRBV6-1	.	TRBJ1-5	.	TGTGCCAGCACCGGACAGCCCAATCAGCCCCAGCATTTT	CASTGQPNQPQHF
TRBV4-1	.	TRBJ2-7	.	TGCGCCAGCAGCCAAGCCGGGGATTACGAGCAGTACTTC	CASSQAGDYEQYF
TRBV2	once	TRBJ2-2	.	TGTGCCAGCAGTGAAGAAGGAGAAGGTACCGGGGAGCTGTTTTTT	CASSEEGEGTGELFF
TRBV15	.	TRBJ1-2	.	TGTGCCACCAGCAGTTCAAGGCCCAGGGAGGGCTATGGCTACACCTTC	CATSSSRPREGYGYTF
TRBV7-7	.	TRBJ1-5	.	TGTGCCAGCAGACGGGGGGGGAGCAATCAGCCCCAGCATTTT	CASRRGGSNQPQHF
TRBV2	.	TRBJ1-2	.	TGTGCCAGCAGTGAAGCGCTTTGGACAGGCTACACCTTC	CASSEALWTGYTF
TRBV19	.	TRBJ1-4	TRBD1	TGTGCCAGTAGTGACAGGGGAGCTAATGAAAAACTGTTTTTT	CASSDRGANEKLFF
TRBV6-6	.	TRBJ1-5	.	TGTGCCAGCAGTCCCCTGATCGGTAGCAATCAGCCCCAGCATTTT	CASSPLIGSNQPQHF
TRBV5-7	.	TRBJ1-2	.	TGTGCCAGCAGCCGAAGAAGGGGTGGCTACACCTTC	CASSRRRGGYTF
TRBV7-9	.	TRBJ2-2	.	TGTGCCAGCAGCTTAGGTATAGGGGACACCGGGGAGCTGTTTTTT	CASSLGIGDTGELFF
TRBV11-2	.	TRBJ2-5	TRBD2	TGTGCCAGCAGCACCCCAACGAGCGGGGGAGAGACCCAGTACTTC	CASSTPTSGGETQYF
TRBV6-5	once	TRBJ2-1	.	TGTGCCAGCAGTCTACTAGCTGGTGAGCAGTTCTTC	CASSLLAGEQFF
TRBV6-5	few	TRBJ2-2	.	TGTGCCAGCAGCAGAACAGGGTCGAGCGGGGAGCTGTTTTTT	CASSRTGSSGELFF
TRBV15	.	TRBJ2-7	.	TGTGCCACCAGCAGAGACGCCACATCCTACGAGCAGTACTTC	CATSRDATSYEQYF
TRBV7-6	.	TRBJ2-1	.	TGTGCCAGCAGCTTTAAAACTAGCTCGAACAATGAGCAGTTCTTC	CASSFKTSSNNEQFF
TRBV7-2	.	TRBJ1-5	.	TGTGCCAGCAGCCCCCGCAGGGTTGGGAATCAGCCCCAGCATTTT	CASSPRRVGNQPQHF
TRBV6-1	.	TRBJ1-5	.	TGTGCCAGCAGGGGGGCAGGGAATCAGCCCCAGCATTTT	CASRGAGNQPQHF
TRBV29-1	.	TRBJ2-7	.	TGCAGCGTTGAAGATCAAGGGAGGGAGCAGTACTTC	CSVEDQGREQYF
TRBV13	.	TRBJ1-5	TRBD1	TGTGCCAGCAGACGACAGGGGGCAAATCAGCCCCAGCATTTT	CASRRQGANQPQHF
TRBV5-6	.	TRBJ1-2	TRBD1	TGTGCCAGCAGCTTGGGCGGACAGGGGGCATCGATCTATGGCTACACCTTC	CASSLGGQGASIYGYTF
TRBV6-5	.	TRBJ2-7	TRBD1	TGTGCCAGCAGTTACTCGAGGGGACAGGTCTACGAGCAGTACTTC	CASSYSRGQVYEQYF
TRBV18	.	TRBJ2-7	.	TGTGCCAGCTCACCACTTCAGGGAAGAGGCTCCTACGAGCAGTACTTC	CASSPLQGRGSYEQYF
TRBV5-1	.	TRBJ2-1	.	TGCGCCAGCAGCTTGCTAGAGTACAATGAGCAGTTCTTC	CASSLLEYNEQFF
TRBV30	.	TRBJ1-1	TRBD1	TGTGCCTGGAGCCCGGGACAGGGGAACACTGAAGCTTTCTTT	CAWSPGQGNTEAFF
TRBV7-9	.	TRBJ2-3	.	TGTTCCAGCACCCCCTATTCAGATACGCAGTATTTT	CSSTPYSDTQYF
TRBV7-9	.	TRBJ1-2	TRBD1	TGTGCCAGCAGCTTAGAGGGGGCAGATGGCTACACCTTC	CASSLEGADGYTF